The 27 T cell receptor beta chains given below trace back to one sample, sequenced in a study of control samples from healthy donors and cancer patients. The protocol was immunoSEQ multiplex PCR, while the TCRdb copy is restricted to in-frame clones and leaves out a portion. The sample has roughly 89,000 clones, around 91% seen once. The sample comprised blood. The receptors derive from a man aged 45-65 years in good health.

The rearrangement joins TRBV30 to TRBJ2-5; TRBD1 or TRBD2 may be the D gene (6 bases each). V was shortened by 0 bases and J by 1 base, with 15 bases between the two germline ends. The CDR3 contains 16 residues. CDR1 is GTSNPN and CDR2 is SVGIG in the germline V gene (reference sequence). The CDR3 DNA sequence: TGTGCCTGGAGTGTACGGGGGCAGGGTCGCCAAGAGACCCAGTACTTC. It specifies CAWSVRGQGRQETQYF.

The V call is TRBV10-3, the J call TRBJ1-5; D is unclear. Germline V gene sequence: CDR1 ENHRY, CDR2 SYGVKD. The V gene lost 5 bases and the J gene lost 6 bases, with 11 bases spanning the gap. CDR3 size: 13 residues. CDR3 bases: TGTGCCATCAGTCCTGCTAAGTCTCAGCCCCAGCATTTT. Its protein is CAISPAKSQPQHF.

The V call is TRBV30, the J call TRBJ2-7; D could derive from TRBD1 or TRBD2 (5 bases each). Germline CDR1 and CDR2: GTSNPN and SVGIG (reference sequence). The CDR3 sequence is 14 residues long. Between the trimmed V and J ends, which lost 3 bases and 0 bases, there was a span of 12 bases. The CDR3 nucleotides are TGTGCCTGGAGGGGACCCCTGAGCTCCTACGAGCAGTACTTC. Its translation is CAWRGPLSSYEQYF. The full variable domain, in which reference TRBV30 and TRBJ2-7 provide the parts outside the CDR3, is SQTIHQWPATLVQPVGSPLSLECTVEGTSNPNLYWYRQAAGRGLQLLFYSVGIGQISSEVPQNLSASRPQDRQFILSSKKLLLSDSGFYLCAWRGPLSSYEQYFGPGTRLTVT.

The chain joins TRBV6-6 to TRBJ2-6, with D perhaps matching TRBD1 (5 bases). Germline lookup yields CDR1 MNHNY and CDR2 SVGAGI (reference sequence). The ends were cut back, 7 bases at V and 0 bases at J, with 10 bases in the middle. The CDR3 length is 15 residues. CDR3 amino acids: CASTIDSSGANVLTF. CDR3 in DNA: TGTGCCAGCACCATCGACAGCTCTGGGGCCAACGTCCTGACTTTC.

The rearrangement joins TRBV5-6 to TRBJ1-2; D ambiguous. The V gene's germline CDR1 is SGHDT and CDR2 YYEEEE. V lost 4 bases and J lost 7, with 17 bases in between. This CDR3 has 14 residues. For the CDR3, the DNA is TGTGCCAGCAGCCCCGAGTCGCTTGGCGTTGGCTACACCTTC. Translating gives CASSPESLGVGYTF.

This sequence joins TRBV4-1 and TRBJ1-4; no clear D. Germline V CDR1 and CDR2: MGHRA, YSYEKL. Trimming removed 2 bases at V and 0 bases at J, with 10 bases between. The CDR3 has 16 residues. The CDR3 DNA reads TGCGCCAGCAGCCAATCACCCGCCGCAACTAATGAAAAACTGTTTTTT. Residues: CASSQSPAATNEKLFF.

The chain recombines TRBV7-6 with TRBJ2-2; D is unclear. The CDR3 loop spans 14 amino acids. Germline assignment: CDR1 SGHVS and CDR2 FNYEAQ. Trimming took 2 bases from V and 4 from J, leaving 8 bases between them. This chain's CDR3 is CASSLNRLTGELFF. CDR3 nucleotide sequence: TGTGCCAGCAGCTTAAACAGACTCACCGGGGAGCTGTTTTTT.

In its sample, this clone was seen a few times. The chain joins TRBV10-2 to TRBJ2-2; a possible D gene is TRBD2 (6 bases). This CDR3 is 13 amino acids long. From germline, CDR1 is WSHSY and CDR2 SAAADI. Trimming shortened V by 7 bases and J by 8 bases, and 14 bases separated the two germline ends. CDR3 DNA: TGCGCCAGCACAGCTAGCGCTTCGGGGGAGCTGTTTTTT. This sequence encodes CASTASASGELFF.

V usage is TRBV6-5 and J usage is TRBJ1-2; no definite D call. The germline V gene has CDR1 MNHEY and CDR2 SVGAGI. Trimming removed 4 bases at V and 6 bases at J, with 18 bases between. The CDR3 runs to 15 residues. Here the CDR3 reads CASSWVETLPDGYTF. The CDR3 nucleotides read TGTGCCAGCAGTTGGGTGGAGACTCTCCCGGATGGCTACACCTTC.

The table lists this clone with a count of one. The chain uses TRBV5-8 and TRBJ1-5; no definite D call. Trimming took off 0 bases at V and 5 bases at J, with 9 bases between the two ends. Germline V gene sequence: CDR1 SGHTS, CDR2 YDEGEE. The CDR3 is 14 residues long. The CDR3 here is CASSLGVGHQPQHF. CDR3 sequence (DNA): TGTGCCAGCAGCTTGGGGGTTGGCCATCAGCCCCAGCATTTT.

The chain links TRBV25-1 to TRBJ2-5; D remains unclear. The V and J ends lost 6 bases and 0 bases respectively, with 5 bases between them. The CDR3 length is 12 residues. CDR1 MGHDK and CDR2 SYGVNS come from the germline V gene. The CDR3, as DNA: TGTGCCAGCAGAGGCTACCAAGAGACCCAGTACTTC. Encoded protein: CASRGYQETQYF.

CDR3 coding DNA: TGTGCCAGCAGTTTAGGGGAGACCCAGTACTTC. As protein: CASSLGETQYF. V usage is TRBV12-3 or TRBV12-4 and J usage is TRBJ2-5; D gene unclear. The V end lost 1 base, the J end lost 5 bases, and 2 bases lay between the germline ends. The CDR3 totals 11 residues.

The gene calls are TRBV10-3 and TRBJ1-1; D is perhaps TRBD1 (5 bases). V was cut by 7 bases and J by 8 bases, with 17 bases left in between. Germline V gene sequence: CDR1 ENHRY, CDR2 SYGVKD. This CDR3 is 13 amino acids long. The CDR3 DNA is TGTGCCATCACCCTCGGCAGGGTAGGCGAAGCTTTCTTT. Protein sequence: CAITLGRVGEAFF.

The CDR3 sequence: CASSPSVSDYGYTF. The CDR3 nucleotides read TGTGCCAGCTCACCATCCGTGTCTGACTATGGCTACACCTTC. The chain uses TRBV18 and TRBJ1-2; D uncertain. The CDR3 extends over 14 amino acids. V gave up 2 bases and J gave up 3 bases, with 10 bases separating them. Germline V lookup: CDR1 KGHSH, CDR2 LQKENI.

The chain carries TRBV7-2 and TRBJ1-3; 10 bases agree with TRBD1. This CDR3 spans 16 amino acids. Germline V gene data show CDR1 as SGHTA and CDR2 as FQGNSA. V lost 0 bases and J lost 4; bases outside the gene matches: 3. The CDR3 sequence: CASSLAGQGVGNTIYF. The CDR3 coding sequence is TGTGCCAGCAGCTTAGCTGGACAGGGGGTCGGAAACACCATATATTTT.

The chain is built from TRBV5-4 and TRBJ2-7, with D perhaps matching TRBD2 (7 bases). V gave up 0 bases and J gave up 2 bases, with 12 bases separating them. Germline-derived CDR1 and CDR2 are SGHNT and YYREEE (reference sequence). CDR3 length: 15 residues. CDR3 region: CASSLAGGPTYEQYF. CDR3 nucleotides: TGTGCCAGCAGCTTGGCCGGGGGGCCCACCTACGAGCAGTACTTC.

The chain is built from TRBV7-2 and TRBJ1-1; 9 positions match TRBD1. Trimming at V came to 2 bases and at J to 12 bases, leaving 7 bases not matched to a gene. CDR1 SGHTA and CDR2 FQGNSA come from the germline V gene. This CDR3 is 13 amino acids long. The CDR3 loop is CASSLSGQGFTFF. The CDR3 nucleotides read TGTGCCAGCAGCTTATCGGGACAGGGTTTTACTTTCTTT.

The chain links TRBV7-9 to TRBJ2-5; TRBD2 agrees at 8 bases. Germline CDR1 is SEHNR and CDR2 is FQNEAQ (reference sequence). The CDR3 loop spans 15 amino acids. J was trimmed by 4 bases and V by 4 bases; bases with no gene match: 8. CDR3 sequence (DNA): TGTGCCAGCAGCTCCTGGACTAGCCGGGGAGAGACCCAGTACTTC. It specifies CASSSWTSRGETQYF.

This rearrangement joins TRBV7-2 to TRBJ1-2; the D gene is possibly TRBD1 (5 bases). The germline gives CDR1 SGHTA, CDR2 FQGNSA. The CDR3 extends over 13 amino acids. Trimming took 1 base from V and 8 from J, leaving 11 bases between them. The CDR3 coding sequence is TGTGCCAGCAGCTTAGAGGGACCACGGGGCTACACCTTC. Its translation: CASSLEGPRGYTF.

The chain has TRBV27 and TRBJ1-1; the match to TRBD1 covers 10 bases. The V segment lost 5 bases and the J segment 7 bases; nucleotides outside the gene matches: 10. The CDR3 length is 15 residues. Germline V CDR1 and CDR2: MNHEY, SMNVEV (reference sequence). The CDR3 here is CASSPRDRGLIEAFF. In nucleotides, the CDR3 is TGTGCCAGCAGTCCGCGGGACAGGGGCCTTATTGAAGCTTTCTTT.

CDR3: CASSLAAGGGYTF. DNA of the CDR3: TGTGCCAGCAGCTTAGCAGCCGGGGGAGGCTACACCTTC. The chain uses TRBV7-8 and TRBJ1-2, with D perhaps matching TRBD1 (5 bases). The CDR3 runs to 13 residues. Germline V gives CDR1 SGHVS, CDR2 FQNEAQ. Trimming pared 0 bases from V and 8 bases from J, leaving 10 bases between. The whole variable domain, filled in from reference TRBV7-8 and TRBJ1-2, reads GAGVSQSPRYKVAKRGQDVALRCDPISGHVSLFWYQQALGQGPEFLTYFQNEAQLDKSGLPSDRFFAERPEGSVSTLKIQRTQQEDSAVYLCASSLAAGGGYTFGSGTRLTVV.

The CDR3 region is CASSPGRRPEAFF. CDR3 DNA sequence: TGTGCCAGCAGCCCAGGAAGGAGGCCTGAAGCTTTCTTT. V and J are TRBV7-8 and TRBJ1-1, with D unresolved. The CDR3 has 13 residues. Looked up from germline, CDR1 is SGHVS and CDR2 is FQNEAQ. Deletions cut 5 bases from V and 6 bases from J, with 13 bases between.

This rearrangement joins TRBV7-7 to TRBJ2-2, with 12 bases identical to TRBD2. Germline assignment: CDR1 SSHAT and CDR2 FNYEAQ (reference sequence). The CDR3 spans 16 residues. V was pared by 5 bases and J by 2 bases, with 3 bases of the junction left unmatched. DNA of the CDR3: TGTGCCAGCAGCCCTAGCGGGGGGGTAAACACCGGGGAGCTGTTTTTT. As protein: CASSPSGGVNTGELFF. The full variable domain, with the rest looked up from reference TRBV7-7 and TRBJ2-2, is GAGVSQSPRYKVTKRGQDVTLRCDPISSHATLYWYQQALGQGPEFLTYFNYEAQPDKSGLPSDRFSAERPEGSISTLTIQRTEQRDSAMYRCASSPSGGVNTGELFFGEGSRLTVL.

This rearrangement joins TRBV19 to TRBJ2-5, with a tentative D call TRBD1 (6 bases). The CDR3 contains 15 residues. Germline V gene data show CDR1 as LNHDA and CDR2 as SQIVND (reference sequence). The V and J ends lost 4 bases and 2 bases respectively, with 14 bases between them. The CDR3 loop is CASSTTGTLQETQYF. In nucleotides, the CDR3 is TGTGCCAGTAGTACCACCGGGACACTACAAGAGACCCAGTACTTC. Based on the CDR3 plus reference TRBV19 and TRBJ2-5, the full variable domain is DGGITQSPKYLFRKEGQNVTLSCEQNLNHDAMYWYRQDPGQGLRLIYYSQIVNDFQKGDIAEGYSVSREKKESFPLTVTSAQKNPTAFYLCASSTTGTLQETQYFGPGTRLLVL.

The V gene is TRBV7-9, the J gene TRBJ1-2; D gene unclear. Germline V gives CDR1 SEHNR, CDR2 FQNEAQ (reference sequence). V was clipped by 5 bases and J by 8 bases, with 15 bases between them. CDR3 length: 13 residues. CDR3 sequence (DNA): TGTGCCAGCAGCCCGCGGGGTAAGGGCGGCTACACCTTC. Amino acids: CASSPRGKGGYTF.

Concerning this clone: The sample contains more than one DNA sequence encoding this CDR3. This sequence joins TRBV12-3 or TRBV12-4 and TRBJ1-6; no definite D call. This CDR3 is built from 13 residues. The germline V and J ends were trimmed by 3 bases and 7 bases, with 7 bases remaining between them. The CDR3 DNA reads as TGTGCCAGCAGTTTGGGGAAGAATTCACCCCTCCACTTT. It specifies CASSLGKNSPLHF.

The chain links TRBV6-2 or TRBV6-3 to TRBJ2-4; 9 bases are shared with TRBD2. Per the germline V gene, CDR1 is MNHEY and CDR2 is SVGEGT. The length of the CDR3 is 18 residues. The V segment lost 4 bases and the J segment 0 bases; nucleotides outside the gene matches: 10. The CDR3 DNA reads TGTGCCAGCAGTTTTAGCGGGGGACTCCTTCTAGCCAAAAACATTCAGTACTTC. Translating gives CASSFSGGLLLAKNIQYF.